The present T cell receptor beta chain was sequenced within a study of CD8 T cells in ankylosing spondylitis. Findings and caveats of the study: A TCR beta motif of fewer than 10 highly homologous variants seemed to mark ankylosing spondylitis blood.

Comment on this clonotype: Its antigen remains unidentified.

TCRdb re-called the 5' RACE reads through MiXCR, storing one row per CDR3 protein. The sample holds about 400,000 distinct CDR3 sequences, 20% to 25% seen once. This TCR was sampled from a male donor with ankylosing spondylitis or in good health (not recorded which). Sequencing was done on a sample of blood, either unsorted or a sorted T cell fraction (not recorded which).

The CDR3 coding sequence is TGCAGCGTTGAGACAGGGTGGGGAAATGAGCAGTTCTTC. Its protein product is CSVETGWGNEQFF. The V and J genes are TRBV29-1 and TRBJ2-1; 7 bases agree with TRBD1. Germline values: CDR1 SQVTM, CDR2 ANQGSEA. V trimming: 3 bases; J trimming: 7 bases; junction bases outside the gene matches: 6. The CDR3 is 13 residues long.